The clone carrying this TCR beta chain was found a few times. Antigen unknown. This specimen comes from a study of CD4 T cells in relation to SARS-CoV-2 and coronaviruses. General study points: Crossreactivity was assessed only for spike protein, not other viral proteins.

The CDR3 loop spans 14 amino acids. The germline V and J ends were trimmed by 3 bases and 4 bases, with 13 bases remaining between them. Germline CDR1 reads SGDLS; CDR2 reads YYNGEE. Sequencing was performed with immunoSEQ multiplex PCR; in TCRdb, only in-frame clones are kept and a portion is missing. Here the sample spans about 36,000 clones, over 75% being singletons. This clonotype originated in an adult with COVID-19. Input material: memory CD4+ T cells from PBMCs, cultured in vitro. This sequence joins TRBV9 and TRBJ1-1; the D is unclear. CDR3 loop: CASSANNEGTEAFF. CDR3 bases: TGTGCCAGCAGCGCCAATAATGAGGGCACTGAAGCTTTCTTT. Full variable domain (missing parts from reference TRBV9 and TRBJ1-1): DSGVTQTPKHLITATGQRVTLRCSPRSGDLSVYWYQQSLDQGLQFLIQYYNGEERAKGNILERFSAQQFPDLHSELNLSSLELGDSALYFCASSANNEGTEAFFGQGTRLTVV.